A selection of T cell receptor beta chains follows, all from one sample in a study of lymphopenia after photon versus proton radiotherapy. Profiling relied on immunoSEQ multiplex PCR, and the TCRdb table lists in-frame clones only, not all of them. The table includes over 55,000 clones, around 86% detected once. This material consisted of peripheral blood, taken from a patient treated with proton-based radiotherapy. These receptors all stem from an older man with esophageal cancer. CDR3s include the opening cysteine and the closing phenylalanine or tryptophan. A D gene is named only where the DNA matches it firmly. Size is stated for part of the rows, as once, few or many counts, or as a class when the clone is expanded.

clone size	V gene	J gene	D gene	CDR3 protein	CDR3 DNA
.	TRBV7-9	TRBJ1-4	.	CASSFGPATNEKLFF	TGTGCCAGCAGCTTTGGACCGGCAACTAATGAAAAACTGTTTTTT
few	TRBV7-2	TRBJ2-4	.	CASRGNVQGFSENIQYF	TGTGCCAGCAGAGGCAATGTTCAGGGGTTTAGTGAAAACATTCAGTACTTC
.	TRBV5-1	TRBJ2-7	TRBD1	CASSPPPGQGLEQYF	TGCGCCAGCAGCCCGCCCCCGGGACAGGGGCTCGAGCAGTACTTC
few	TRBV4-3	TRBJ1-1	.	CASSQDPAGRAEAFF	TGCGCCAGCAGCCAAGATCCGGCAGGGAGGGCTGAAGCTTTCTTT
.	TRBV4-3	TRBJ2-7	.	CASSQDRVGGYEQYF	TGCGCCAGCAGCCAAGATCGGGTCGGCGGCTACGAGCAGTACTTC
once	TRBV10-3	TRBJ1-1	.	CAIRALNTEAFF	TGTGCCATCAGGGCGTTGAACACTGAAGCTTTCTTT
.	TRBV7-2	TRBJ2-3	TRBD2	CASSWTRGDTQYF	TGTGCCAGCAGCTGGACTAGGGGAGATACGCAGTATTTT
.	TRBV30	TRBJ2-1	TRBD2	CAWSVRGGAYNEQFF	TGTGCCTGGAGTGTACGGGGGGGCGCCTACAATGAGCAGTTCTTC
.	TRBV2	TRBJ2-5	.	CASSPQETQYF	TGTGCCAGCAGTCCCCAAGAGACCCAGTACTTC
once	TRBV5-6	TRBJ2-3	TRBD1	CASSRDRSTDTQYF	TGTGCCAGCAGCAGGGACAGGAGCACAGATACGCAGTATTTT
.	TRBV15	TRBJ1-4	TRBD1	CATSGGGSEKLFF	TGTGCCACCAGCGGAGGGGGCAGTGAAAAACTGTTTTTT
.	TRBV7-2	TRBJ1-2	.	CASSHRQDGNFYGYTF	TGTGCCAGCAGCCACCGACAGGATGGGAACTTCTATGGCTACACCTTC
few	TRBV5-5	TRBJ2-2	.	CASVGPTGELFF	TGTGCCAGCGTGGGGCCTACCGGGGAGCTGTTTTTT
few	TRBV6-4	TRBJ2-1	TRBD2	CASRVASGRGEQFF	TGTGCCAGCAGGGTGGCTAGCGGGAGGGGTGAGCAGTTCTTC
once	TRBV5-1	TRBJ1-1	.	CASSSLLGDTEAFF	TGCGCCAGCAGCTCCCTCCTGGGGGACACTGAAGCTTTCTTT
.	TRBV4-3	TRBJ1-4	TRBD1	CASSQGGGLGNEKLFF	TGCGCCAGCAGCCAAGGAGGGGGCTTGGGTAATGAAAAACTGTTTTTT
.	TRBV7-2	TRBJ2-7	.	CAGGRQFGVEQYF	TGTGCCGGGGGCCGGCAATTCGGGGTCGAGCAGTACTTC
.	TRBV7-6	TRBJ2-5	.	CASSSQETQYF	TGTGCCAGCAGCTCTCAAGAGACCCAGTACTTC
.	TRBV6-5	TRBJ1-2	.	CASSYDGSNGYTF	TGTGCCAGCAGTTACGACGGATCTAACGGCTACACCTTC
.	TRBV7-2	TRBJ2-7	.	CASSLVIGAYEQYF	TGTGCCAGCAGCTTAGTAATAGGTGCCTACGAGCAGTACTTC
.	TRBV4-3	TRBJ2-7	TRBD2	CASSRRLAGRYEQYF	TGCGCCAGCAGCCGCCGGCTAGCGGGACGATACGAGCAGTACTTC
.	TRBV7-9	TRBJ2-7	.	CASSSRDMGYEQYF	TGTGCCAGCAGCTCGAGGGACATGGGGTACGAGCAGTACTTC
.	TRBV5-1	TRBJ1-1	.	CASSLEMNTEAFF	TGCGCCAGCAGCTTGGAGATGAACACTGAAGCTTTCTTT
.	TRBV9	TRBJ1-2	TRBD1	CASSTGTGQGGFGYTF	TGTGCCAGCAGCACGGGGACAGGACAGGGCGGTTTTGGCTACACCTTC
.	TRBV27	TRBJ2-5	.	CASRATEGETQYF	TGTGCCAGCAGGGCGACGGAGGGGGAGACCCAGTACTTC
once	TRBV19	TRBJ2-1	.	CASREGGIYNEQFF	TGTGCCTCCAGAGAGGGTGGGATATACAATGAGCAGTTCTTC
.	TRBV7-9	TRBJ2-4	TRBD1	CASSWDRGLPAIQYF	TGTGCCAGCAGTTGGGACAGGGGGCTTCCGGCAATTCAGTACTTC
.	TRBV19	TRBJ1-3	.	CASSIDGFGNTIYF	TGTGCCAGTAGTATCGACGGTTTTGGAAACACCATATATTTT
once	TRBV25-1	TRBJ2-5	.	CASSAAQGPQETQYF	TGTGCCAGCAGTGCAGCGCAGGGCCCCCAAGAGACCCAGTACTTC
.	TRBV19	TRBJ2-1	.	CASSIGSGFSYNEQFF	TGTGCCAGTAGTATAGGTAGCGGATTCTCCTACAATGAGCAGTTCTTC
once	TRBV4-1	TRBJ2-1	.	CASSQDHGSGSYNEQFF	TGCGCCAGCAGCCAAGATCACGGGTCAGGCTCCTACAATGAGCAGTTCTTC
.	TRBV30	TRBJ2-1	TRBD2	CAWSHGSGSYNEQFF	TGTGCCTGGAGTCATGGTAGCGGGTCATACAATGAGCAGTTCTTC
.	TRBV19	TRBJ1-1	.	CASSIGYTEAFF	TGTGCCAGTAGTATTGGGTATACTGAAGCTTTCTTT
.	TRBV19	TRBJ2-1	TRBD2	CASPRKRPSGGDNEQFF	TGTGCCAGTCCCCGAAAGCGTCCTAGCGGGGGAGACAATGAGCAGTTCTTC
.	TRBV6-5	TRBJ2-3	.	CASSYGFTDTQYF	TGTGCCAGCAGTTACGGGTTCACAGATACGCAGTATTTT
once	TRBV5-4	TRBJ1-6	.	CASSLGWDSPLHF	TGTGCCAGCAGCTTGGGGTGGGATTCACCCCTCCACTTT
.	TRBV5-1	TRBJ2-6	.	CASSSMGSGANVLTF	TGCGCCAGCAGCTCCATGGGCTCTGGGGCCAACGTCCTGACTTTC
.	TRBV7-2	TRBJ1-1	.	CASSLEGVTAAEAFF	TGTGCCAGCAGCTTAGAGGGGGTGACGGCAGCTGAAGCTTTCTTT
.	TRBV6-1	TRBJ1-3	.	CASAGGNTIYF	TGTGCCAGCGCAGGAGGAAACACCATATATTTT
once	TRBV5-1	TRBJ2-7	TRBD1	CASRTRTGLYEQYF	TGCGCCAGCAGAACGAGGACAGGCTTATACGAGCAGTACTTC
once	TRBV10-3	TRBJ1-1	TRBD1	CAINPEGAETEAFF	TGTGCCATTAACCCCGAGGGGGCAGAGACTGAAGCTTTCTTT
.	TRBV7-2	TRBJ2-2	TRBD2	CASSLGEREGF	TGTGCCAGCAGCTTAGGGGAGCGGGAGGGTTTT
.	TRBV28	TRBJ1-1	.	CASSLGGRAEAFF	TGTGCCAGCAGTTTAGGGGGGAGAGCTGAAGCTTTCTTT
.	TRBV10-1	TRBJ2-2	.	CASSERTGELFF	TGCGCCAGCAGTGAGAGAACCGGGGAGCTGTTTTTT
.	TRBV4-3	TRBJ1-1	.	CASSQHGLGAWETEAFF	TGCGCCAGCAGCCAACATGGTCTGGGAGCTTGGGAGACTGAAGCTTTCTTT
once	TRBV5-1	TRBJ2-3	TRBD2	CASSLGLAGADTQYF	TGCGCCAGCAGCCTTGGACTAGCGGGGGCAGATACGCAGTATTTT
.	TRBV7-6	TRBJ1-1	TRBD1	CASSLTTGSTEAFF	TGTGCCAGCAGCTTAACGACAGGGAGCACTGAAGCTTTCTTT
.	TRBV7-2	TRBJ2-1	.	CASSPGSWSYNEQFF	TGTGCCAGCAGCCCGGGCAGTTGGTCCTACAATGAGCAGTTCTTC
.	TRBV18	TRBJ1-1	.	CASSLDWNTEAFF	TGTGCCAGCTCACTCGACTGGAACACTGAAGCTTTCTTT
.	TRBV5-1	TRBJ2-7	.	CASSLTSSYEQYF	TGCGCCAGCAGCTTAACTAGCTCCTACGAGCAGTACTTC
few	TRBV18	TRBJ2-7	TRBD1	CASSPRTGKYEQYF	TGTGCCAGCTCACCGCGGACAGGGAAATACGAGCAGTACTTC
.	TRBV5-6	TRBJ1-1	.	CASSLDITMGEAFF	TGTGCCAGCAGCTTGGACATAACTATGGGTGAAGCTTTCTTT
.	TRBV18	TRBJ2-3	TRBD1	CASSPRGLQDTQYF	TGTGCCAGCTCACCTAGGGGGCTTCAAGATACGCAGTATTTT
.	TRBV7-2	TRBJ2-3	.	CASSRGHTSTDTQYF	TGTGCCAGCAGCCGGGGACATACCAGCACAGATACGCAGTATTTT
.	TRBV25-1	TRBJ1-2	TRBD1	CASSPRDRVNYGYTF	TGTGCCAGCAGTCCCCGAGACAGGGTAAACTATGGCTACACCTTC
.	TRBV4-3	TRBJ1-3	.	CASSQDKRQSGNTIYF	TGCGCCAGCAGCCAAGATAAAAGACAGTCTGGAAACACCATATATTTT
.	TRBV7-9	TRBJ2-5	.	CASSQVRHVQETQYF	TGTGCCAGCAGTCAGGTCCGACACGTCCAAGAGACCCAGTACTTC
.	TRBV6-6	TRBJ1-2	TRBD1	CASSLQGGYGYTF	TGTGCCAGCAGCCTCCAGGGGGGCTATGGCTACACCTTC
.	TRBV9	TRBJ2-3	.	CASSVVGSTDTQYF	TGTGCCAGCAGCGTAGTAGGGAGCACAGATACGCAGTATTTT